The 10 T cell receptor beta chains below were found in one sample sequenced in a study of Tregs in tolerant kidney transplant recipients. Libraries were prepared by immunoSEQ multiplex PCR; TCRdb keeps only in-frame clonotypes and omits some of them. The sample has some 52,000 clones, and its top ten clones hold about 0.82%. Specimen: CD4+ T cells from blood, collected before the transplant. The receptor source for this set is a human donor who received a combined kidney and bone marrow transplant.

Of note for this clone: The read ends 3 residues before the CDR3 terminus; that terminus is restored from the germline J gene. The chain links TRBV10-3 to TRBJ2-5, with D tentatively TRBD2 (6 bases). Germline CDR1 is ENHRY and CDR2 is SYGVKD. Trimming left V 4 bases short and J 4 bases short, with 13 bases between. The CDR3 is made up of 14 amino acids. The sequenced part of the CDR3 DNA is TGTGCCATCAGTGCCCCGGAGGAGGGAGAGACC. It codes for CAISAPEEGET. The entire CDR3 sequence reads CAISAPEEGETQYF.

Of note for this clone: The read stops 3 residues short of the end of the CDR3; the missing end is completed from the germline J gene. J is TRBJ1-3 and V is TRBV19, with TRBD1 as a possible D gene (5 bases). Germline CDR1 and CDR2: LNHDA and SQIVND (reference sequence). V lost 7 bases and J lost 1, with 17 bases in between. This CDR3 contains 16 residues. The CDR3 loop reads CASMGQTFRSGNTIYF. CDR3 DNA, as far as it was read: TGTGCCAGTATGGGGCAGACTTTCCGTTCTGGAAACACC.

Worth noting for this clone: The CDR3 is cut off 3 residues early in the read; its end comes from the germline J gene. The V and J genes are TRBV5-1 and TRBJ2-3; tentative D call: TRBD2 (6 bases). The CDR3 totals 17 residues. CDR1 and CDR2 (germline): SGHRS, YFSETQ. Between the trimmed V and J ends, which lost 0 bases and 2 bases, there was a span of 16 bases. The CDR3 bases that were read are TGCGCCAGCAGCTTGGCGAGGCGCGGGACTTTCACAGATACG. It specifies CASSLARRGTFTDT. The entire CDR3 is CASSLARRGTFTDTQYF. The full variable domain, its missing parts supplied by reference TRBV5-1 and TRBJ2-3, is KAGVTQTPRYLIKTRGQQVTLSCSPISGHRSVSWYQQTPGQGLQFLFEYFSETQRNKGNFPGRFSGRQFSNSRSEMNVSTLELGDSALYLCASSLARRGTFTDTQYFGPGTRLTVL.

A note on this clone: Coverage ceases 3 residues before the CDR3 finishes, and the germline J gene fills in the end. The V and J genes are TRBV5-6 and TRBJ2-5; D may be TRBD1 (6 bases). This CDR3 has 14 residues. V dropped 4 bases and J dropped 3 bases, with 13 bases sitting between them. Germline V gene data show CDR1 as SGHDT and CDR2 as YYEEEE. The CDR3 sequence: CASSGGRSKETQYF. CDR3 bases read: TGTGCCAGCAGCGGGGGCAGGTCAAAAGAGACC.

On this clone itself: The read stops 3 residues short of the end of the CDR3; the missing end is completed from the germline J gene. This sequence joins TRBV28 and TRBJ2-5, with 13 nucleotides matching TRBD2. Germline CDR1 MDHEN, CDR2 SYDVKM. J gave up 5 bases and V 6 bases, and 12 bases lay outside the gene matches. The CDR3 contains 17 residues. The sequenced CDR3 bases are TGTGCCAGCAGCTATGCCGGGACTAGCGGGACCCGGGAGACC. Its translation: CASSYAGTSGTRET. The full CDR3 protein is CASSYAGTSGTRETQYF.

A word on this clone: Sequencing ends 3 residues short of the CDR3 end; the germline J gene provides the rest. The chain links TRBV11-2 to TRBJ2-7; 9 bases are shared with TRBD1. CDR1 and CDR2 from the germline V gene are SGHAT and FQNNGV. The CDR3 spans 15 residues. Germline trimming cut 4 bases from V and 1 base from J; bases unmatched to any gene: 5. The CDR3: CASSSQQGASYEQYF. The CDR3 bases that were read are TGTGCCAGCAGCTCCCAACAGGGGGCATCCTACGAG.

Worth noting for this clone: Sequencing ends 3 residues short of the CDR3 end; the germline J gene provides the rest. The rearrangement joins TRBV19 to TRBJ1-6; TRBD1 is a possible D gene (6 bases). V lost 6 bases and J lost 10, with 19 bases in between. Germline assignment: CDR1 LNHDA and CDR2 SQIVND (reference sequence). The CDR3 is 15 residues long. The CDR3 reads CASSSLPQGGSPLHF. The CDR3 DNA, read in part, is TGTGCCAGTAGCTCCCTCCCACAGGGTGGCTCACCC.

Concerning this clone: The CDR3 is cut off 3 residues early in the read; its end comes from the germline J gene. The chain combines TRBV19 with TRBJ2-3; no firm D call. The V end was cut by 3 bases, the J end by 5 bases, with 6 bases between. CDR1 is LNHDA and CDR2 is SQIVND in the germline V gene (reference sequence). The CDR3 consists of 12 residues. The sequenced part of the CDR3 DNA is TGTGCCAGTAGTATGGCCCAAGATACG. Protein product: CASSMAQDT. The CDR3 in full is CASSMAQDTQYF.

This chain's CDR3 is CASSSVLATDTQYF. The DNA read from the CDR3 is TGTGCCAGCAGTTCGGTACTAGCAACAGATACG. V and J are TRBV2 and TRBJ2-3; a possible D gene is TRBD2 (6 bases). The read comes to an end 3 residues before the CDR3 does, leaving the germline J gene to fill in the end. The CDR3 length is 14 residues. V lost 5 bases, J lost 3 bases, and 12 bases lay in between. Germline V gene sequence: CDR1 SNHLY, CDR2 FYNNEI.

A remark on this clone: With the read ending 3 residues before the CDR3 end, the germline J gene is used to fill in that end. The gene calls are TRBV19 and TRBJ2-7; tentative D call: TRBD2 (7 bases). There are 16 residues in the CDR3. Trimming stripped 0 bases from V and 3 bases from J, with 15 bases between. The germline gives CDR1 LNHDA, CDR2 SQIVND (reference sequence). The DNA read from the CDR3 is TGTGCCAGTAGTATAGATTCGGGGGGCTTCGTCTACGAG. This translates into CASSIDSGGFVYE. The full-length CDR3 reads as CASSIDSGGFVYEQYF.